This TCR beta chain was documented in a study of cytomegalovirus exposure and HLA in healthy donors. Study results and caveats: As a later analysis revealed, most CMV-associated TCR beta chains appeared HLA-restricted. According to the study, 150 to 200 TCR beta chains were cytomegalovirus-associated. In an earlier analysis, in some 500 donors, most V segments appeared productive either ~87% or ~30% of the time.

The ends were cut back, 0 bases at V and 4 bases at J, with 7 bases in the middle. Per the germline V gene, CDR1 is MNHNY and CDR2 is SVGAGI (reference sequence). The CDR3 loop spans 14 amino acids. PCR amplification relied on 60 Vbeta primers (plus 13 Jbeta primers). Assay: immunoSEQ multiplex PCR; the TCRdb copy retains only in-frame clones and omits some. The sample table includes 50,000 or so clones. Those who donated were healthy bone marrow donors. Note on this clone: Its target is unknown.

The origin of this receptor is a woman aged 55-70 years in good health and CMV-seropositive. Sequencing was performed on PBMCs. The V call is TRBV6-6, the J call TRBJ1-5; D gene unclear. Here the CDR3 DNA reads TGTGCCAGCAGTTACTCCGAGGAGAATCAGCCCCAGCATTTT. Residues: CASSYSEENQPQHF.